Listed below are T cell receptor beta chains from one sample, sequenced in a study of CD8 T cells in Susac syndrome. MiXCR was run by TCRdb on the immunoSEQ multiplex PCR reads, yielding one entry per CDR3 protein. The sample comprises approximately 150,000 distinct CDR3 sequences, approximately 95% of which are singletons, and under 0.095% rests with the top ten. Sequencing was performed on CD4+ T cells from PBMCs. Every receptor here comes from a human donor with multiple sclerosis. Both conserved end residues are part of each CDR3. The D gene is left open where the match is weak. Part of the rows lack a size; the others show once, few, many or a class for expanded clones.

NA	TRBV14	TRBJ1-1	once	CASSRTPLGRNTEAFF	TGTGCCAGCAGTCGGACCCCTTTGGGTAGAAACACTGAAGCTTTCTTT
NA	TRBV6-9	TRBJ1-1	NA	CASSYSHVGNTEAFF	TGTGCCAGCAGTTATTCTCATGTGGGGAACACTGAAGCTTTCTTT
TRBD2	TRBV7-9	TRBJ2-3	NA	CASSFLSGGVTDTQYF	TGTGCCAGCAGCTTCCTGAGCGGGGGGGTCACAGATACGCAGTATTTT
NA	TRBV25-1	TRBJ1-1	NA	CASSGLGVGTEAFF	TGTGCCAGCAGCGGACTGGGGGTAGGCACTGAAGCTTTCTTT
NA	TRBV3-1	TRBJ1-2	NA	CASSPAAQHGYTF	TGTGCCAGCAGCCCCGCGGCCCAACATGGCTACACCTTC
TRBD2	TRBV9	TRBJ2-3	NA	CASSAGAGAGADTQYF	TGTGCCAGCAGCGCGGGAGCGGGGGCCGGGGCAGATACGCAGTATTTT
NA	TRBV5-1	TRBJ2-5	NA	CASSPDGVFGETQYF	TGCGCCAGCAGCCCCGACGGAGTCTTCGGTGAGACCCAGTACTTC
TRBD2	TRBV3-1	TRBJ2-1	NA	CASSPGLGSEQFF	TGTGCCAGCAGCCCAGGACTAGGGAGTGAGCAGTTCTTC
NA	TRBV4-3	TRBJ2-5	NA	CASSPTGVQTQYF	TGCGCCAGCAGCCCGACAGGAGTGCAGACCCAGTACTTC
NA	TRBV6-5	TRBJ1-3	few	CASSRTRGNTIYF	TGTGCCAGCAGTCGGACTAGGGGAAACACCATATATTTT
NA	TRBV28	TRBJ1-5	NA	CASSPGGKTNQPQHF	TGTGCCAGCTCCCCGGGCGGGAAAACGAATCAGCCCCAGCATTTT
NA	TRBV6-5	TRBJ1-1	NA	CASSQPGTEAFF	TGTGCCAGCAGTCAACCCGGGACTGAAGCTTTCTTT
TRBD1	TRBV7-6	TRBJ2-5	NA	CASSPTGGDLTQYF	TGTGCCAGCAGCCCGACAGGGGGCGATTTGACCCAGTACTTC
NA	TRBV2	TRBJ1-1	once	CAETLYGYSVEAFF	TGTGCTGAAACTCTCTACGGGTACAGTGTAGAAGCTTTCTTT
TRBD1	TRBV10-2	TRBJ1-2	NA	CASAWDRGEDYGYTF	TGCGCCAGCGCTTGGGACAGGGGAGAAGACTATGGCTACACCTTC
TRBD1	TRBV30	TRBJ1-1	NA	CAWSGGQGVEAFF	TGTGCCTGGAGTGGCGGACAGGGTGTTGAAGCTTTCTTT
NA	TRBV12-3/TRBV12-4	TRBJ2-1	NA	CASSTTEYNEQFF	TGTGCCAGCAGCACAACAGAATACAATGAGCAGTTCTTC
TRBD1	TRBV7-9	TRBJ1-1	once	CASSLTGDSTEAFF	TGTGCCAGCAGCTTGACAGGGGATAGCACTGAAGCTTTCTTT
NA	TRBV6-6	TRBJ1-5	NA	CASSYSSRPNQPQHF	TGTGCCAGCAGTTACTCCAGCAGACCCAATCAGCCCCAGCATTTT
NA	TRBV4-1	TRBJ2-2	NA	CASSQRGPPGELFF	TGCGCCAGCAGCCAACGAGGGCCCCCCGGGGAGCTGTTTTTT
NA	TRBV28	TRBJ1-2	NA	CASSLPTRSLYGYTF	TGTGCCAGCAGTCTCCCCACAAGGTCACTCTATGGCTACACCTTC
NA	TRBV2	TRBJ2-3	NA	CASSDFTRGGTQYF	TGTGCCAGCAGTGATTTCACCAGGGGGGGTACGCAGTATTTT
NA	TRBV29-1	TRBJ1-3	NA	CSVTGWGLSGNTIYF	TGCAGCGTTACAGGGTGGGGACTCTCTGGAAACACCATATATTTT
NA	TRBV5-1	TRBJ2-5	NA	CASSRSRGSQETQYF	TGCGCCAGCAGCAGGAGTCGGGGGAGCCAAGAGACCCAGTACTTC
NA	TRBV20-1	TRBJ1-4	once	CSASSPPNEKLFF	TGCAGTGCTAGTTCTCCACCTAATGAAAAACTGTTTTTT
NA	TRBV29-1	TRBJ2-5	NA	CSGCMTGETQYF	TGCAGCGGATGCATGACGGGAGAGACCCAGTACTTC
NA	TRBV7-2	TRBJ2-2	NA	CASAFEWASAGELFF	TGTGCCAGCGCCTTCGAGTGGGCTTCCGCCGGGGAGCTGTTTTTT
NA	TRBV7-2	TRBJ2-3	NA	CASSETITDTQYF	TGTGCCAGCAGCGAAACGATTACAGATACGCAGTATTTT
TRBD1	TRBV9	TRBJ2-7	NA	CASSVGPDRDYEQYF	TGTGCCAGCAGCGTAGGCCCGGACAGGGACTACGAGCAGTACTTC
NA	TRBV25-1	TRBJ2-4	NA	CASSEGAKNIQYF	TGTGCCAGCAGTGAAGGAGCCAAAAACATTCAGTACTTC
NA	TRBV5-4	TRBJ2-6	NA	CASSLASGANVLTF	TGTGCCAGCAGCTTGGCCTCTGGGGCCAACGTCCTGACTTTC
NA	TRBV7-2	TRBJ1-6	NA	CASSPPSRDSPLHF	TGTGCCAGCAGCCCCCCCTCTAGGGATTCACCCCTCCACTTT
TRBD1	TRBV18	TRBJ2-2	once	CASSTNTGASNTGELFF	TGTGCCAGCTCAACAAACACAGGGGCGTCGAACACCGGGGAGCTGTTTTTT
NA	TRBV4-3	TRBJ1-5	once	CASSQGLGDNQPQHF	TGCGCCAGCAGCCAAGGGCTCGGGGACAATCAGCCCCAGCATTTT
NA	TRBV5-4	TRBJ1-1	NA	CASSLEGEAFF	TGTGCCAGCAGCTTGGAAGGTGAAGCTTTCTTT
TRBD1	TRBV20-1	TRBJ2-7	NA	CSATTGIFPADEQYF	TGCAGTGCTACGACAGGGATTTTTCCTGCCGACGAGCAGTACTTC
NA	TRBV20-1	TRBJ2-3	NA	CSASDGRGPDTQYF	TGCAGTGCCTCGGACGGGCGCGGTCCAGATACGCAGTATTTT
TRBD2	TRBV20-1	TRBJ2-7	NA	CSARGLAESYEQYF	TGCAGTGCTCGTGGACTAGCGGAATCCTACGAGCAGTACTTC
NA	TRBV28	TRBJ1-2	NA	CASSLLGVSGNYGYTF	TGTGCCAGCAGTTTATTGGGGGTATCCGGGAACTATGGCTACACCTTC
NA	TRBV2	TRBJ2-1	NA	CASSENYEQFF	TGTGCCAGCAGTGAAAACTATGAGCAGTTCTTC
NA	TRBV2	TRBJ1-2	NA	CASRGRGLYGYTF	TGTGCCAGCCGAGGTCGGGGATTATATGGCTACACCTTC
TRBD2	TRBV4-3	TRBJ2-3	NA	CASRRLLAGPDTQYF	TGCGCCAGCAGAAGACTACTAGCGGGCCCAGATACGCAGTATTTT
TRBD1	TRBV28	TRBJ2-7	NA	CASTSGGQGSREQYF	TGTGCCAGCACCTCGGGGGGACAGGGGTCGAGGGAGCAGTACTTC
TRBD1	TRBV9	TRBJ1-1	once	CASSAGDRKNTEAFF	TGTGCCAGCAGCGCCGGGGACAGGAAGAACACTGAAGCTTTCTTT
NA	TRBV7-2	TRBJ1-4	NA	CASSYRATNEKLFF	TGTGCCAGCAGCTACAGGGCAACTAATGAAAAACTGTTTTTT